This T cell receptor (beta chain) came from a study of sequential checkpoint blockade in melanoma. About the study: Randomization was 1:1 between first-line nivolumab→ipilimumab and ipilimumab→nivolumab. Both treatment sequences were followed by maintenance nivolumab.

Treatment in this sample: randomized to nivolumab then ipilimumab (arm A) or the reverse (arm B). None of the patients previously received DNA-damaging chemotherapy. PBMC sorting kept live CD3+CD8+ cells without CD19 or CD56. This table comes from immunoSEQ multiplex PCR, and its TCRdb copy is limited to in-frame clones, with some not included. The data contain around 25,000 clones, approximately 82% of them singletons. V lost 9 bases, J lost 1 base, and 6 bases stayed unmatched. Germline V gives CDR1 SGHAT, CDR2 FQNNGV. This CDR3 is 14 amino acids long. This clonotype originated in a human donor with melanoma. The V gene is TRBV11-2, the J gene TRBJ2-3; 8 bases map to TRBD2. The material was CD8+ T cells sorted from blood (inferred from file names), obtained from a patient given nivolumab and ipilimumab in sequence. The chain's CDR3 is CASKAGGGTDTQYF. The CDR3 DNA follows: TGTGCCAGTAAGGCGGGAGGCGGCACAGATACGCAGTATTTT.